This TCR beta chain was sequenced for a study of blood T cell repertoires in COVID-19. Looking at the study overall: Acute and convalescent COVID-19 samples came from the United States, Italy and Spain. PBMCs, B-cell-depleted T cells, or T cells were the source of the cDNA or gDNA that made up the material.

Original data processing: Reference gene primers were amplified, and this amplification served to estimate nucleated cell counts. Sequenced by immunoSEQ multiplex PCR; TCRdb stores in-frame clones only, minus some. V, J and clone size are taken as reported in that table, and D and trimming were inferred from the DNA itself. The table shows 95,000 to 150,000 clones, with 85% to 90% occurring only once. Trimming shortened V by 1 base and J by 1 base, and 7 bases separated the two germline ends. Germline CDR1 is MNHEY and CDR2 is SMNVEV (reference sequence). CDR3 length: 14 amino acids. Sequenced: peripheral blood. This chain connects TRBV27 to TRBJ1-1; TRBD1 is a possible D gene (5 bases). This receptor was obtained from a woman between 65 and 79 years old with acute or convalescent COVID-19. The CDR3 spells CASSLWGGNTEAFF. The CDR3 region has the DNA TGTGCCAGCAGTTTATGGGGGGGGAACACTGAAGCTTTCTTT.